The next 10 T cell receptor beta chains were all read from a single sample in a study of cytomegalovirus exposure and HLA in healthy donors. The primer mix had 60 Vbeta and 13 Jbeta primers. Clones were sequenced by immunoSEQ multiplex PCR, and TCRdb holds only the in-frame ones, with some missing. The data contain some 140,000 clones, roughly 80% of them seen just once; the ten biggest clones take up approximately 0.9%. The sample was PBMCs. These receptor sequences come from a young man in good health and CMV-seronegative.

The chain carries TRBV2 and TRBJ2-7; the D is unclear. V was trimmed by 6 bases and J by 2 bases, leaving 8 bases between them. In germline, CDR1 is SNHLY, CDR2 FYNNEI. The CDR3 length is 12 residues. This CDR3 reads CASRGRAYEQYF. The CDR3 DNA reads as TGTGCCAGCAGGGGCAGAGCCTACGAGCAGTACTTC.

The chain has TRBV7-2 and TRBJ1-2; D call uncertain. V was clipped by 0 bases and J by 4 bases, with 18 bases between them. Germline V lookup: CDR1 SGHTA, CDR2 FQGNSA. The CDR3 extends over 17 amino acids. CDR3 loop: CASSLAANDKSLYGYTF. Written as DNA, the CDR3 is TGTGCCAGCAGCTTAGCTGCCAACGACAAGTCCCTCTATGGCTACACCTTC.

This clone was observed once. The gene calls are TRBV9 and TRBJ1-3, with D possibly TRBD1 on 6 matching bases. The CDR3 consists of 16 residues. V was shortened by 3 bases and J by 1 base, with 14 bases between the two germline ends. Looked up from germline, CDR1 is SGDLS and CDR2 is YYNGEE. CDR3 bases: TGTGCCAGCAGCGCGAGACAGGCCCCATCTGGAAACACCATATATTTT. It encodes CASSARQAPSGNTIYF.

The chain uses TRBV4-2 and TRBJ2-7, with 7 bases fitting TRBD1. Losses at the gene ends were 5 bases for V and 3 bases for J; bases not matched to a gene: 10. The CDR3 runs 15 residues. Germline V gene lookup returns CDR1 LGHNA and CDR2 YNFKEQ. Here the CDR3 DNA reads TGTGCCAGCAGCGCCGCGCGAGGGGGCTTCTACGAGCAGTACTTC. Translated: CASSAARGGFYEQYF.

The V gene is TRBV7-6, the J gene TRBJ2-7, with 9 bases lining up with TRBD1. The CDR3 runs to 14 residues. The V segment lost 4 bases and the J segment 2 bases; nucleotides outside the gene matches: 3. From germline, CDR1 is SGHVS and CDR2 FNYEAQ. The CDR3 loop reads CASSSTGGAYEQYF. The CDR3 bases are TGTGCCAGCAGCTCTACAGGGGGCGCCTACGAGCAGTACTTC. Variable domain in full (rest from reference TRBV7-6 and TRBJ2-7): GAGVSQSPRYKVTKRGQDVALRCDPISGHVSLYWYRQALGQGPEFLTYFNYEAQQDKSGLPNDRFSAERPEGSISTLTIQRTEQRDSAMYRCASSSTGGAYEQYFGPGTRLTVT.

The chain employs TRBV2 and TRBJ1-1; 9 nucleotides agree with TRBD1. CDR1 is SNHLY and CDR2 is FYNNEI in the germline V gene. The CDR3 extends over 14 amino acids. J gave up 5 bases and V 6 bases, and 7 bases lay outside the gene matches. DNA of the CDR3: TGTGCCAGCAGGGTACAGGGGGCAGGAACTGAAGCTTTCTTT. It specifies CASRVQGAGTEAFF.

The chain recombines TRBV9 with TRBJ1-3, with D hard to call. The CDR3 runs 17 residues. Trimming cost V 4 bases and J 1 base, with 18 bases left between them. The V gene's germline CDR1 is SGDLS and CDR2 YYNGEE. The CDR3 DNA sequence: TGTGCCAGCAGCCCATTCGGCAGGCCCTTTTCTGGAAACACCATATATTTT. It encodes CASSPFGRPFSGNTIYF.

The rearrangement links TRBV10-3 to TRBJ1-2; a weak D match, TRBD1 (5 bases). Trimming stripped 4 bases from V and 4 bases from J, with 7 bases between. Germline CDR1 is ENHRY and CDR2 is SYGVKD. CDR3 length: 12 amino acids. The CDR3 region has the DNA TGTGCCATCAGTGGACAGCCCTATGGCTACACCTTC. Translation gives CAISGQPYGYTF.

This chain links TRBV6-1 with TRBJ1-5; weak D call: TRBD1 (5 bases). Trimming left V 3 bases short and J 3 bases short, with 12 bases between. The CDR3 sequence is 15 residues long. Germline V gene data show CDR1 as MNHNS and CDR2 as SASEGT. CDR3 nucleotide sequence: TGTGCCAGCAGTGACTACGACAGATTCAATCAGCCCCAGCATTTT. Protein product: CASSDYDRFNQPQHF.

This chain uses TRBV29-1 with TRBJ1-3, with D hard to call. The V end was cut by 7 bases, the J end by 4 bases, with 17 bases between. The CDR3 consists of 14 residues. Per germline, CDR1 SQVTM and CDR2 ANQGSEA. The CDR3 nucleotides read TGCAGCGCCAGACAAGATCACGGCGGAAACACCATATATTTT. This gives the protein CSARQDHGGNTIYF.